The 27 T cell receptor beta chains listed next were all sequenced from one sample in a study of T cell repertoires in cytomegalovirus infection. Each CDR3 protein is one row after TCRdb ran MiXCR on the reads. The sample yields roughly 250,000 distinct CDR3 sequences, roughly 22% seen once. The specimen was CD8+ T cells from PBMCs. The receptors come from a human donor in good health (CMV status not recorded). Some clones in this sample may be carry-over from other donors' samples.

The chain recombines TRBV11-2 with TRBJ2-5; 9 nucleotides agree with TRBD1. Per the germline V gene, CDR1 is SGHAT and CDR2 is FQNNGV. The V gene end was trimmed by 4 bases and the J gene end by 9 bases; junction bases not matched to a gene: 9. This CDR3 has 14 amino acids. CDR3 region: CASSSQGAREAQYF. The CDR3 coding sequence is TGTGCCAGCAGCTCACAGGGGGCGCGTGAGGCCCAGTACTTC.

This clonotype occurred many times. This rearrangement joins TRBV4-1 to TRBJ1-1; TRBD1 matches at 8 bases. The length of the CDR3 is 14 residues. Per germline, CDR1 MGHRA and CDR2 YSYEKL. Unmatched junction bases numbered 6, after V lost 5 bases and J lost 4 bases. The DNA of the CDR3 is TGCGCCAGCAGCTACGGACAGGGCGGCACTGAAGCTTTCTTT. Translated, it gives CASSYGQGGTEAFF.

This clonotype was counted between two and nine times. V usage is TRBV7-9 and J usage is TRBJ2-3; possibly TRBD1 or TRBD2 for D (5 bases each). V gave up 5 bases and J gave up 2 bases, with 17 bases separating them. This CDR3 region has 16 residues. Germline loops: CDR1 SEHNR, CDR2 FQNEAQ (reference sequence). The CDR3 here is CASSDPMGEFTDTQYF. The DNA for the CDR3 is TGTGCCAGCAGCGATCCGATGGGGGAGTTCACAGATACGCAGTATTTT.

This clonotype occurred a few times. The rearrangement joins TRBV14 to TRBJ2-1; D unclear. The CDR3 sequence is 15 residues long. The V and J ends lost 4 bases and 7 bases respectively, with 17 bases between them. Germline-derived CDR1 and CDR2 are SGHDN and FVKESK. CDR3 nucleotides: TGTGCCAGCAGCCCCCGGAGCCCTCCATTGAATGAGCAGTTCTTC. It is translated as CASSPRSPPLNEQFF. Full variable domain (missing parts from reference TRBV14 and TRBJ2-1): EAGVTQFPSHSVIEKGQTVTLRCDPISGHDNLYWYRRVMGKEIKFLLHFVKESKQDESGMPNNRFLAERTGGTYSTLKVQPAELEDSGVYFCASSPRSPPLNEQFFGPGTRLTVL.

This clonotype came up a few times. This rearrangement joins TRBV28 to TRBJ2-3; 9 bases are a match to TRBD1. Per germline, CDR1 MDHEN and CDR2 SYDVKM. V was clipped by 6 bases and J by 6 bases; unmatched bases: 13. The CDR3 sequence is 16 residues long. The CDR3, as DNA: TGTGCCAGCAGCATAGGGACAGGGACTCACGGGGATACGCAGTATTTT. It is translated as CASSIGTGTHGDTQYF.

This clonotype rates as medium-sized. The CDR3 DNA follows: TGTGCCAGCAGTGGGGCCGAGCAGTACTTC. Protein product: CASSGAEQYF. The chain is built from TRBV2 and TRBJ2-7; D is unclear. V was shortened by 4 bases and J by 6 bases, with 4 bases between the two germline ends. Per the germline V gene, CDR1 is SNHLY and CDR2 is FYNNEI. The CDR3 runs 10 residues.

V is TRBV4-1 and J is TRBJ1-5; possible D gene TRBD1, 5 bases. V was shortened by 1 base and J by 2 bases, with 9 bases between the two germline ends. The CDR3 extends over 15 amino acids. The germline V gene has CDR1 MGHRA and CDR2 YSYEKL. This CDR3 reads CASSQGGLGNQPQHF. The CDR3 DNA reads TGCGCCAGCAGCCAAGGGGGCCTGGGCAATCAGCCCCAGCATTTT.

The rearrangement joins TRBV5-6 to TRBJ1-1; D is undetermined. The V end lost 0 bases, the J end lost 1 base, and 10 bases lay between the germline ends. This CDR3 contains 15 residues. CDR1 SGHDT and CDR2 YYEEEE come from the germline V gene. The CDR3 protein is CASSLAPWGNTEAFF. CDR3 nucleotides: TGTGCCAGCAGCTTGGCACCCTGGGGGAACACTGAAGCTTTCTTT.

This clonotype turned up a few times. This chain links TRBV4-1 with TRBJ1-1; D gene uncertain. The germline V gene has CDR1 MGHRA and CDR2 YSYEKL. V lost 5 bases and J 3 bases, leaving 10 bases between the germline ends. This CDR3 comprises 13 residues. The CDR3 DNA is TGCGCCAGCAGCTTCCCGCAGGACACTGAAGCTTTCTTT. Its protein is CASSFPQDTEAFF.

The chain links TRBV4-3 to TRBJ2-7; 10 bases match TRBD2. In germline, CDR1 is LGHNA, CDR2 YSLEER. With 6 bases clipped from V and 3 bases from J, the junction kept 11 bases outside the gene matches. The CDR3 covers 16 residues. Written as DNA, the CDR3 is TGCGCCAGCAGTCGGGGGCTAGCGGGGGACCTCTACGAGCAGTACTTC. Protein product: CASSRGLAGDLYEQYF.

This rearrangement joins TRBV7-9 to TRBJ2-3, with D perhaps TRBD2 (5 bases). The CDR3 consists of 15 residues. Germline CDR1 reads SEHNR; CDR2 reads FQNEAQ (reference sequence). V was clipped by 1 base and J by 6 bases, with 14 bases between them. CDR3 sequence: CASSLEVERFDTQYF. DNA of the CDR3: TGTGCCAGCAGCTTAGAGGTCGAGCGGTTTGATACGCAGTATTTT.

A few counts support this clonotype. The germline gene is not matched at one end of the junction; a read error may be the cause. This chain connects TRBV5-6 to TRBJ2-3; TRBD2 is a possible D gene (5 bases). The V gene's germline CDR1 is SGHDT and CDR2 YYEEEE. This CDR3 region has 11 residues. CDR3 in DNA: TGTGCCAGCAGCTTGGGGCACGGACTGGATTTT. It yields the protein CASSLGHGLDF.

This clonotype was picked up many times. V is TRBV7-9 and J is TRBJ1-5, with 8 bases aligning to TRBD1. CDR1 is SEHNR, CDR2 FQNEAQ, per germline (reference sequence). This CDR3 comprises 14 residues. Trimming took 5 bases from V and 4 from J; bases not matched to a gene: 4. The CDR3 spells CASSGTGANQPQHF. CDR3 nucleotides: TGTGCCAGCAGCGGGACAGGAGCGAATCAGCCCCAGCATTTT.

The chain joins TRBV6-2 or TRBV6-3 to TRBJ2-3; D unclear. The V and J ends lost 7 bases and 2 bases respectively, with 13 bases between them. Germline loops: CDR1 MNHEY, CDR2 SVGEGT. This CDR3 has 14 residues. As DNA, the CDR3 is TGTGCCAGCACCCTACTCGGATTCACAGATACGCAGTATTTT. This gives the protein CASTLLGFTDTQYF.

This clonotype has at least ten counts. The chain carries TRBV7-9 and TRBJ2-3; D is uncertain. This CDR3 region has 12 residues. From germline, CDR1 is SEHNR and CDR2 FQNEAQ (reference sequence). Trimming pared 3 bases from V and 4 bases from J, leaving 5 bases between. CDR3 sequence (DNA): TGTGCCAGCAGCTTTGCCGCAGATACGCAGTATTTT. It translates to CASSFAADTQYF.

J is TRBJ1-1 and V is TRBV11-1; D is perhaps TRBD1 (5 bases). This CDR3 region has 16 residues. Germline V lookup: CDR1 SGHAT, CDR2 FQDESV (reference sequence). V was trimmed by 2 bases and J by 2 bases, leaving 15 bases between them. The CDR3 loop reads CASSLSWTGGNTEAFF. As DNA, the CDR3 is TGTGCCAGCAGCTTATCCTGGACCGGGGGAAACACTGAAGCTTTCTTT.

There are many counts of this clonotype. V usage is TRBV7-8 and J usage is TRBJ2-1, with 10 bases matching TRBD2. The CDR3 has 18 residues. V was pared by 0 bases and J by 5 bases, with 10 bases of the junction left unmatched. CDR1 is SGHVS, CDR2 FQNEAQ, per germline. DNA for the CDR3: TGTGCCAGCAGCTTAGCTCCGGGACTAGCGTGGACCCACAATGAGCAGTTCTTC. Residues: CASSLAPGLAWTHNEQFF.

This clonotype was seen a handful of times. The genes are TRBV7-9 and TRBJ1-2; D gene unclear. The CDR3 length is 9 residues. V shed 2 bases and J shed 12 bases, with 4 bases lying between them. The germline gives CDR1 SEHNR, CDR2 FQNEAQ (reference sequence). This CDR3 is CASSLTDTF. The CDR3 nucleotides read TGTGCCAGCAGCTTAACGGACACCTTC.

This chain links TRBV9 with TRBJ1-1, with D unresolved. The CDR3 length is 14 residues. The germline CDR1 and CDR2 sequences are SGDLS and YYNGEE. The ends were cut back, 5 bases at V and 1 base at J, with 12 bases in the middle. The CDR3, as DNA: TGTGCCAGCAGGGATGGTGGTGGGAACACTGAAGCTTTCTTT. Its protein is CASRDGGGNTEAFF.

In this sample, this clonotype turned up many times. As DNA, the CDR3 is TGTGCCAGCAGCCCGGCCTGGCAGGACATCTATGGCTACACCTTC. Amino acids: CASSPAWQDIYGYTF. The chain employs TRBV7-9 and TRBJ1-2; D is perhaps TRBD1 (5 bases). V was shortened by 5 bases and J by 4 bases, with 17 bases between the two germline ends. The CDR3 extends over 15 amino acids. Germline V CDR1 and CDR2: SEHNR, FQNEAQ (reference sequence).

The genes are TRBV2 and TRBJ2-1; no firm D call. V lost 11 bases, J lost 0 bases, and 11 bases lay in between. CDR3 length: 13 residues. Germline values: CDR1 SNHLY, CDR2 FYNNEI. The CDR3 region has the DNA TGTGCCTCGTGGGATACCTCCTACAATGAGCAGTTCTTC. Translation: CASWDTSYNEQFF.

There are many counts of this clonotype. The CDR3 nucleotides read TGTGCCAGCAGCTTAGAACTTTACAATGAGCAGTTCTTC. It yields the protein CASSLELYNEQFF. The chain has TRBV7-6 and TRBJ2-1; no definite D call. This CDR3 contains 13 residues. CDR1 is SGHVS, CDR2 FNYEAQ, per germline. V was shortened by 1 base and J by 4 bases, with 5 bases between the two germline ends.

This clonotype was counted a few times. CDR3 residues: CASSPRIGEEVYGYTF. CDR3 nucleotides: TGTGCCAGCTCACCACGCATCGGAGAAGAGGTCTATGGCTACACCTTC. V and J are TRBV18 and TRBJ1-2; no reliable D call. Trimming stripped 1 base from V and 4 bases from J, with 16 bases between. CDR1 and CDR2 from the germline V gene are KGHSH and LQKENI. The CDR3 spans 16 residues. Complete variable domain (other parts from reference TRBV18 and TRBJ1-2): NAGVMQNPRHLVRRRGQEARLRCSPMKGHSHVYWYRQLPEEGLKFMVYLQKENIIDESGMPKERFSAEFPKEGPSILRIQQVVRGDSAAYFCASSPRIGEEVYGYTFGSGTRLTVV.

The table lists this clonotype with many counts. V is TRBV12-3 or TRBV12-4 and J is TRBJ1-5, with 7 nucleotides matching TRBD1. The CDR3 is made up of 15 amino acids. The V segment lost 7 bases and the J segment 3 bases; nucleotides outside the gene matches: 9. The CDR3: CASTPPGQLNQPQHF. The CDR3 DNA sequence: TGTGCCAGCACCCCACCGGGACAGCTCAATCAGCCCCAGCATTTT.

This clonotype was counted a few times. The chain is built from TRBV20-1 and TRBJ2-1, with 11 positions matching TRBD1. The CDR3 spans 15 residues. The V segment lost 6 bases and the J segment 10 bases; nucleotides outside the gene matches: 14. Germline CDR1 reads DFQATT; CDR2 reads SNEGSKA (reference sequence). CDR3 nucleotides: TGCAGTGCCCCTGGGGGGGGGACAGGGGGTCCGGAGCAGTTCTTC. This translates into CSAPGGGTGGPEQFF.

This clonotype was observed many times. The rearrangement links TRBV27 to TRBJ2-1, with D tentatively TRBD2 (6 bases). Looked up from germline, CDR1 is MNHEY and CDR2 is SMNVEV (reference sequence). This CDR3 has 12 amino acids. With 5 bases removed from V and 12 bases from J, the gap between germline ends came to 14 bases. CDR3 sequence: CASSATGTWQFF. As DNA, the CDR3 is TGTGCCAGCAGTGCAACCGGGACTTGGCAGTTCTTC.

The sample holds a few counts of this clonotype. Compared with germline, one end of the junction differs, possibly owing to a read error. The rearrangement uses TRBV12-3 or TRBV12-4 and TRBJ1-6; no clear D. CDR3 length: 14 amino acids. This chain's CDR3 is CASSASLVGSPLPF. DNA for the CDR3: TGTGCCAGCAGCGCCTCCTTGGTGGGATCACCCCTCCCCTTT.